The 3 T cell receptor beta chains in this list originate from one sample, sequenced in a study of T cell clonotyping in hematopoietic cell transplantation. Libraries were prepared by immunoSEQ multiplex PCR; TCRdb keeps only in-frame clonotypes and omits some of them. The sample holds tens of thousands of clones, roughly 94% seen once. Sequenced material: peripheral blood mononuclear cells. These receptors originate from a woman between 50 and 59 years old in good health. Some clones in this sample may be carry-over from other donors' samples.

The chain couples TRBV6-6 to TRBJ1-2; tentative D call: TRBD1 (6 bases). The germline gives CDR1 MNHNY, CDR2 SVGAGI (reference sequence). The CDR3 consists of 14 residues. Trimming cost V 0 bases and J 8 bases, with 13 bases left between them. CDR3 sequence reads: CASSYSPGAGGYTF. The CDR3 DNA reads as TGTGCCAGCAGTTACTCTCCGGGGGCAGGAGGCTACACCTTC.

This clone appeared a single time. This chain's CDR3 is CASSLNAGNTEAFF. DNA for the CDR3: TGTGCCAGCAGCTTAAACGCGGGAAACACTGAAGCTTTCTTT. V usage is TRBV7-6 and J usage is TRBJ1-1; D is unresolved. CDR3 length equals 14 residues. Trimming removed 2 bases at V and 2 bases at J, with 9 bases between. From germline, CDR1 is SGHVS and CDR2 FNYEAQ.

This clone was detected only once. V and J are TRBV12-5 and TRBJ2-7, with unresolved D. With 1 base removed from V and 0 bases from J, the gap between germline ends came to 1 base. The V gene's germline CDR1 is LGHNT and CDR2 FRNRAP. This CDR3 spans 12 amino acids. CDR3 loop: CASGLASYEQYF. CDR3 nucleotide sequence: TGTGCTAGTGGTTTGGCCTCCTACGAGCAGTACTTC.